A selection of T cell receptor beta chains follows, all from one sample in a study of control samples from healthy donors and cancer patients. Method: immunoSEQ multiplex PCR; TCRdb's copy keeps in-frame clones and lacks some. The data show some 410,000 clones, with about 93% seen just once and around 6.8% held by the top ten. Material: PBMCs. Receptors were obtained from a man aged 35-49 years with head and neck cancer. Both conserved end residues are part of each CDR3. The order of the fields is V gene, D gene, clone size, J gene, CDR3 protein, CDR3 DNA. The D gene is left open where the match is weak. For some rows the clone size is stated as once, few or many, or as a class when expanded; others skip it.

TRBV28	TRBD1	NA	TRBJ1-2	CASSIRTGSFSYGYTF	TGTGCCAGCAGTATCCGGACAGGGTCCTTTTCCTATGGCTACACCTTC
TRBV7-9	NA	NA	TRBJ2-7	CASSLAGLYYEQYF	TGTGCCAGCAGCTTAGCCGGACTTTACTACGAGCAGTACTTC
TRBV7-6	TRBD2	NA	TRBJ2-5	CASSLAPAGGTETQYF	TGTGCCAGCAGCTTAGCACCAGCGGGGGGGACGGAGACCCAGTACTTC
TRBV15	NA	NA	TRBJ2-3	CATSRPKTETSTDTQYF	TGTGCCACCAGCAGACCAAAGACGGAGACTAGCACAGATACGCAGTATTTT
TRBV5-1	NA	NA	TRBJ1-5	CASSLAGGSNQPQHF	TGCGCCAGCAGCTTGGCTGGGGGTAGCAATCAGCCCCAGCATTTT
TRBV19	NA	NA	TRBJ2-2	CASSTWTAKNTGELFF	TGTGCCAGTAGTACCTGGACAGCGAAGAACACCGGGGAGCTGTTTTTT
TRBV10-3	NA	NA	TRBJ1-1	CAISELGGVNTEAFF	TGTGCCATCAGTGAGTTAGGGGGGGTGAACACTGAAGCTTTCTTT
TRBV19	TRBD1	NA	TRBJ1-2	CASSIRGPYYGYTF	TGTGCCAGTAGTATCAGGGGGCCCTACTATGGCTACACCTTC
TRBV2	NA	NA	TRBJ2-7	CASSVGKPPYEQYF	TGTGCCAGCAGTGTTGGCAAACCCCCCTACGAGCAGTACTTC
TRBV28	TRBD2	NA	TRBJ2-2	CASSLAGTANTGELFF	TGTGCCAGCAGCCTAGCGGGGACGGCGAACACCGGGGAGCTGTTTTTT
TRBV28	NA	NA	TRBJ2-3	CASSRPSASDTQYF	TGTGCCAGCAGTCGCCCCTCGGCGTCAGATACGCAGTATTTT
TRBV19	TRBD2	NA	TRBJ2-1	CASSIGLAGSDEQFF	TGTGCCAGTAGTATCGGACTAGCGGGCTCCGATGAGCAGTTCTTC
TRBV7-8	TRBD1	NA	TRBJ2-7	CASSLAYETGGYYEQYF	TGTGCCAGCAGCTTAGCGTACGAGACAGGGGGCTACTACGAGCAGTACTTC
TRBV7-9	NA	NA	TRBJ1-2	CASSLARDGDNYGYTF	TGTGCCAGCAGTTTAGCCCGGGACGGAGATAATTATGGCTACACCTTC
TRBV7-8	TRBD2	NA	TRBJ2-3	CASSPGLAGGADTQYF	TGTGCCAGCAGCCCGGGACTAGCGGGGGGGGCAGATACGCAGTATTTT
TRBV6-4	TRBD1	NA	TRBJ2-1	CASSAYTGTVPDEQFF	TGTGCCAGCAGTGCCTACACCGGGACAGTTCCCGATGAGCAGTTCTTC
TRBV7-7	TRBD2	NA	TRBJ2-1	CASSRLAGSHEQFF	TGTGCTAGCAGCCGACTAGCGGGCTCACATGAGCAGTTCTTC
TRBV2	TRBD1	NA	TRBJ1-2	CASIFGQAYGYTF	TGTGCCAGCATCTTCGGACAGGCCTATGGCTACACCTTC
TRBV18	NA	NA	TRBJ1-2	CASSPPGWGDSFYYGYTF	TGTGCCAGCTCACCACCGGGGTGGGGTGACAGCTTCTACTATGGCTACACCTTC
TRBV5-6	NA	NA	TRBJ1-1	CASSLAGYTEAFF	TGTGCCAGCAGCTTGGCAGGGTACACTGAAGCTTTCTTT
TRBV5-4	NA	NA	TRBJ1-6	CASSLTVRNSPLHF	TGTGCCAGCAGCTTGACGGTGCGAAATTCACCCCTCCACTTT
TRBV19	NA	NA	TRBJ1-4	CASSSPGRLGEKLFF	TGTGCCAGTAGTTCTCCAGGGAGGTTAGGTGAAAAACTGTTTTTT
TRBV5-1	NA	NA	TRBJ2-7	CASGVDAGSYEQYF	TGCGCCAGTGGCGTGGACGCGGGGTCCTACGAGCAGTACTTC
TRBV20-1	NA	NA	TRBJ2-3	CSASREDTQYF	TGCAGTGCTAGTAGGGAAGATACGCAGTATTTT
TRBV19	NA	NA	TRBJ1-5	CASSRSTANSNQPQHF	TGTGCCAGTAGTAGATCGACAGCTAATAGCAATCAGCCCCAGCATTTT
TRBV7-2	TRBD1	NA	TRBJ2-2	CASSRDRVLAGELFF	TGTGCCAGCAGCCGGGACAGGGTTTTGGCCGGGGAGCTGTTTTTT
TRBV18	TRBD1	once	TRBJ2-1	CASSPPDRSTTEQFF	TGTGCCAGCTCACCACCGGACAGGAGTACCACAGAGCAGTTCTTC
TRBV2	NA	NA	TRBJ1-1	CASMGGWNTEAFF	TGTGCCAGCATGGGGGGCTGGAACACTGAAGCTTTCTTT
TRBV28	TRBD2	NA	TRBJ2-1	CASSPTSGGRGYYNEQFF	TGTGCCAGCAGCCCTACTTCAGGAGGGAGGGGTTACTACAATGAGCAGTTCTTC
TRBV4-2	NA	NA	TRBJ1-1	CASSQDSSRNTEAFF	TGTGCCAGCAGCCAAGATTCGTCGAGGAACACTGAAGCTTTCTTT
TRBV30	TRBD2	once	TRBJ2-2	CAWGSGGTGELFF	TGTGCCTGGGGGAGCGGGGGCACCGGGGAGCTGTTTTTT
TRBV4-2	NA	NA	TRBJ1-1	CASTRSSRDTEAFF	TGTGCCAGCACCCGATCCAGTCGGGACACTGAAGCTTTCTTT
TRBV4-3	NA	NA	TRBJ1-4	CASSPIGSSEKLFF	TGCGCCAGCAGCCCTATTGGGAGTAGTGAAAAACTGTTTTTT